This T cell receptor beta chain stems from a study of T cells in Graves' hyperthyroidism and ophthalmopathy. The CDR3 contains 16 residues. CDR1 and CDR2 from the germline V gene are SGHRS and YFSETQ. V was pared by 3 bases and J by 6 bases, with 10 bases of the junction left unmatched. There are many counts of this clonotype. The CDR3 regions of TCR beta were amplified from RNA transcripts. The HTBI primer set was used in a first-round RT-PCR of the TCR CDR3. Each CDR3 protein gets one entry after TCRdb re-called the multiplex PCR reads with MiXCR. This table has about 560,000 distinct CDR3 sequences, around 17% appearing once.

The sequenced sample consisted of blood. This clonotype was sampled from a woman in her late teens or twenties with Graves' hyperthyroidism. The chain has TRBV5-1 and TRBJ2-1; TRBD2 matches at 9 bases. CDR3 DNA sequence: TGCGCCAGCAGCTCGCAGCGGGAGGCCTGGGGCAATGAGCAGTTCTTC. Translation: CASSSQREAWGNEQFF.